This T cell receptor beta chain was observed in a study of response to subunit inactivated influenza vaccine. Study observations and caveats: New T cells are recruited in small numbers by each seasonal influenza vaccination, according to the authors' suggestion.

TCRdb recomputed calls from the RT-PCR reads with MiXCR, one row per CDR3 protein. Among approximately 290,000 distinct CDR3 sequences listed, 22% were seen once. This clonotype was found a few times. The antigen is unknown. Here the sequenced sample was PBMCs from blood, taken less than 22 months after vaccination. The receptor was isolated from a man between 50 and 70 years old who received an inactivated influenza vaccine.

CDR3 protein: CASSGMDTEAFF. Written as DNA, the CDR3 is TGCGCCAGCAGCGGGATGGACACTGAAGCTTTCTTT. V is TRBV4-3 and J is TRBJ1-1; D unclear. V dropped 5 bases and J dropped 3 bases, with 7 bases sitting between them. Germline V gene lookup returns CDR1 LGHNA and CDR2 YSLEER. The CDR3 spans 12 residues.